Listed below are T cell receptor beta chains from one sample, sequenced in a study of Ad26.COV2.S vaccination and SARS-CoV-2 variants. Profiled with immunoSEQ multiplex PCR; TCRdb holds only in-frame clones, not every one. The data show 360,000 or so clones, around 87% seen once. This material consisted of peripheral blood, taken in a trial of Ad26.COV2.S vaccine versus placebo. These receptors were collected from a person aged 18-65 years who received the Ad26.COV2.S COVID-19 vaccine or a placebo. CDR3s include the opening cysteine and the closing phenylalanine or tryptophan. Fields, in order: V gene, J gene, D gene, clone size, CDR3 DNA, CDR3 protein. A D gene is named only where the DNA matches it firmly. Size is omitted from some rows. Given values are once, few, many or a class for expanded clones.

v_call: TRBV4-3
j_call: TRBJ1-5
d_call: .
clone_size: .
cdr3_nt: TGCGCCAGCAGCCAAGATGGGCATAGCAATCAGCCCCAGCATTTT
cdr3_aa: CASSQDGHSNQPQHF

v_call: TRBV20-1
j_call: TRBJ1-5
d_call: .
clone_size: .
cdr3_nt: TGCAGTGCTAGTTCTAAGGGGTCGGGTCAGCCCCAGCATTTT
cdr3_aa: CSASSKGSGQPQHF

v_call: TRBV9
j_call: TRBJ2-5
d_call: .
clone_size: once
cdr3_nt: TGTGCCAGCAGCGCCCCCGCGCCTGGCGGGGTGTACCAAGAGACCCAGTACTTC
cdr3_aa: CASSAPAPGGVYQETQYF

v_call: TRBV7-9
j_call: TRBJ1-1
d_call: .
clone_size: .
cdr3_nt: TGTGCCAGCAGCCTAACCTTGTTTTCCACCCTTAACACTGAAGCTTTCTTT
cdr3_aa: CASSLTLFSTLNTEAFF

v_call: TRBV23-1
j_call: TRBJ1-1
d_call: .
clone_size: .
cdr3_nt: TGCGCCAGCAGTCAATCCCGGGACCTTGGACCTCCGACCACTGAAGCTTTCTTT
cdr3_aa: CASSQSRDLGPPTTEAFF

v_call: TRBV12-3/TRBV12-4
j_call: TRBJ2-1
d_call: .
clone_size: .
cdr3_nt: TGTGCCAGCAGCCGAATGGGGGGAGGTGAGCAGTTCTTC
cdr3_aa: CASSRMGGGEQFF

v_call: TRBV7-9
j_call: TRBJ1-1
d_call: .
clone_size: few
cdr3_nt: TGTGCCAGCAGCTTAGCCCTAGTATGGGATGAAGCTTTCTTT
cdr3_aa: CASSLALVWDEAFF

v_call: TRBV19
j_call: TRBJ2-6
d_call: .
clone_size: few
cdr3_nt: TGTGCCAGTAGTATTTCTGCTGGGGCCAACGTCCTGACTTTC
cdr3_aa: CASSISAGANVLTF

v_call: TRBV18
j_call: TRBJ2-1
d_call: .
clone_size: .
cdr3_nt: TGTGCCAGCTCCCCCTTTCAGCATGGGACCTACAATGAGCAGTTCTTC
cdr3_aa: CASSPFQHGTYNEQFF

v_call: TRBV7-9
j_call: TRBJ2-7
d_call: .
clone_size: .
cdr3_nt: TGTGCCAGCATCCTCCCTGGAGGGCAGAGCTCCTACGAGCAGTACTTC
cdr3_aa: CASILPGGQSSYEQYF

v_call: TRBV7-9
j_call: TRBJ1-1
d_call: .
clone_size: few
cdr3_nt: TGTGCCAGCAGCCCCGACAGACCTGAAGCTTTCTTT
cdr3_aa: CASSPDRPEAFF

v_call: TRBV5-6
j_call: TRBJ1-5
d_call: .
clone_size: .
cdr3_nt: TGTGCCAGCAGCTTGTGGCAAATTAATAGCAATCAGCCCCAGCATTTT
cdr3_aa: CASSLWQINSNQPQHF

v_call: TRBV19
j_call: TRBJ1-5
d_call: TRBD1
clone_size: .
cdr3_nt: TGTGCCAGTAGTAACCACGACAGGGGACGAAATCAGCCCCAGCATTTT
cdr3_aa: CASSNHDRGRNQPQHF

v_call: TRBV4-1
j_call: TRBJ1-4
d_call: .
clone_size: .
cdr3_nt: TGCGCCAGCAGCCAAAGATTCATTGGGACGGAAGCAACTAATGAAAAACTGTTTTTT
cdr3_aa: CASSQRFIGTEATNEKLFF

v_call: TRBV18
j_call: TRBJ2-5
d_call: .
clone_size: .
cdr3_nt: TGTGCCAGCTCACCACAGGCGACAACCCAAGAGACCCAGTACTTC
cdr3_aa: CASSPQATTQETQYF

v_call: TRBV4-1
j_call: TRBJ2-2
d_call: .
clone_size: .
cdr3_nt: TGCGCCAGCAGCCAAGGGATGGGTACCGGGGAGCTGTTTTTT
cdr3_aa: CASSQGMGTGELFF

v_call: TRBV29-1
j_call: TRBJ1-1
d_call: .
clone_size: .
cdr3_nt: TGCAGCGTTAACGGTATGGGGGGCGCGAACACTGAAGCTTTCTTT
cdr3_aa: CSVNGMGGANTEAFF

v_call: TRBV27
j_call: TRBJ2-3
d_call: TRBD2
clone_size: .
cdr3_nt: TGTGCCAGCAGTGCACCCGGGACTAGCGGGGGTAAACAGTATTTT
cdr3_aa: CASSAPGTSGGKQYF

v_call: TRBV5-4
j_call: TRBJ2-3
d_call: TRBD2
clone_size: .
cdr3_nt: TGTGCCAGCAGCTTGCGGCGAGCGGGAAAGAGCACAGATACGCAGTATTTT
cdr3_aa: CASSLRRAGKSTDTQYF

v_call: TRBV7-3
j_call: TRBJ2-3
d_call: .
clone_size: .
cdr3_nt: TGTGCCAGCAGTCAGGACTTCACAGATACGCAGTATTTT
cdr3_aa: CASSQDFTDTQYF

v_call: TRBV4-1
j_call: TRBJ2-3
d_call: TRBD2
clone_size: .
cdr3_nt: TGCGCCAGCAGCCAAGAGTCCCGCGGGGGGGCTCCAGATACGCAGTATTTT
cdr3_aa: CASSQESRGGAPDTQYF

v_call: TRBV27
j_call: TRBJ2-7
d_call: .
clone_size: .
cdr3_nt: TGTGCCAGCAGATCCGGGACTCTGCCTGCCCCAACTACCTACGAGCAGTACTTC
cdr3_aa: CASRSGTLPAPTTYEQYF

v_call: TRBV7-3
j_call: TRBJ2-3
d_call: .
clone_size: .
cdr3_nt: TGTGCCAGCAGCTCCATTTCAGACAGCACAGATACGCAGTATTTT
cdr3_aa: CASSSISDSTDTQYF

v_call: TRBV5-8
j_call: TRBJ2-7
d_call: .
clone_size: .
cdr3_nt: TGTGCCAGCAGCTTGGCCGTACAGGGAACTTCCTACGAGCAGTACTTC
cdr3_aa: CASSLAVQGTSYEQYF

v_call: TRBV7-2
j_call: TRBJ2-5
d_call: .
clone_size: .
cdr3_nt: TGTGCCAGCAGCTTGATTGGTATCCAAGAGACCCAGTACTTC
cdr3_aa: CASSLIGIQETQYF

v_call: TRBV5-4
j_call: TRBJ1-2
d_call: .
clone_size: .
cdr3_nt: TGTGCCAGCAGCTTATGGACAGAAACCTATGGCTACACCTTC
cdr3_aa: CASSLWTETYGYTF

v_call: TRBV18
j_call: TRBJ2-7
d_call: .
clone_size: .
cdr3_nt: TGTGCCAGCTCACCAACCCGGGACACCTACGAGCAGTACTTC
cdr3_aa: CASSPTRDTYEQYF

v_call: TRBV6-5
j_call: TRBJ2-3
d_call: .
clone_size: .
cdr3_nt: TGTGCCAGCAGTTACCGGGGGCTCACAGATACGCAGTATTTT
cdr3_aa: CASSYRGLTDTQYF

v_call: TRBV7-2
j_call: TRBJ1-1
d_call: TRBD1
clone_size: .
cdr3_nt: TGTGCCAGCAGCTTAGTAGGGACAGGGGCCACTGAAGCTTTCTTT
cdr3_aa: CASSLVGTGATEAFF

v_call: TRBV9
j_call: TRBJ2-5
d_call: .
clone_size: .
cdr3_nt: TGTGCCAGTGGGGTTCAAGAGACCCAGTACTTC
cdr3_aa: CASGVQETQYF

v_call: TRBV12-3/TRBV12-4
j_call: TRBJ2-1
d_call: .
clone_size: .
cdr3_nt: TGTGCCAGCCTCCATCTGGATGAGCAGTTCTTC
cdr3_aa: CASLHLDEQFF

v_call: TRBV4-2
j_call: TRBJ2-5
d_call: .
clone_size: .
cdr3_nt: TGTGCCAGCAGCCAAGAAAGGGTTTTGGAAGAGACCCAGTACTTC
cdr3_aa: CASSQERVLEETQYF

v_call: TRBV4-2
j_call: TRBJ1-4
d_call: .
clone_size: .
cdr3_nt: TGTGCCAGCAGCCAGTCACCGGCACCCAAAGGAGAAAAACTGTTTTTT
cdr3_aa: CASSQSPAPKGEKLFF

v_call: TRBV7-8
j_call: TRBJ2-3
d_call: .
clone_size: .
cdr3_nt: TGTGCCATCCGACCCGACCTGGATACGCAGTATTTT
cdr3_aa: CAIRPDLDTQYF

v_call: TRBV7-3
j_call: TRBJ1-1
d_call: TRBD1
clone_size: .
cdr3_nt: TGTGCCAGCAGCATTACAGGGGACACTGAAGCTTTCTTT
cdr3_aa: CASSITGDTEAFF

v_call: TRBV7-3
j_call: TRBJ2-7
d_call: TRBD1
clone_size: .
cdr3_nt: TGTGCCAGCAGCTTAGCCGGGACAGGGGACTACGAGCAGTACTTC
cdr3_aa: CASSLAGTGDYEQYF

v_call: TRBV30
j_call: TRBJ2-1
d_call: .
clone_size: .
cdr3_nt: TGTGCCTGGAGTGTAAGCTATGAGCAGTTCTTC
cdr3_aa: CAWSVSYEQFF

v_call: TRBV5-1
j_call: TRBJ1-3
d_call: .
clone_size: .
cdr3_nt: TGCGCCAGCAGCCTGGGTGGGACCGCCTCTCGAAACACCATATATTTT
cdr3_aa: CASSLGGTASRNTIYF

v_call: TRBV5-8
j_call: TRBJ2-1
d_call: .
clone_size: .
cdr3_nt: TGTGCCAGCAGCTTAGAAGGGAGCTCCTACAATGAGCAGTTCTTC
cdr3_aa: CASSLEGSSYNEQFF

v_call: TRBV5-1
j_call: TRBJ2-1
d_call: TRBD1
clone_size: .
cdr3_nt: TGCGCCAGCAGCACAGGGACAGACTTCAATGAGCAGTTCTTC
cdr3_aa: CASSTGTDFNEQFF

v_call: TRBV9
j_call: TRBJ2-2
d_call: TRBD1
clone_size: .
cdr3_nt: TGTGCCAGCAGCAAAGGGACAGGGACGGTCGGGGAGCTGTTTTTT
cdr3_aa: CASSKGTGTVGELFF

v_call: TRBV5-1
j_call: TRBJ1-1
d_call: .
clone_size: .
cdr3_nt: TGCGCCAGCCAAATAATAGGGAATATGAACACTGAAGCTTTCTTT
cdr3_aa: CASQIIGNMNTEAFF

v_call: TRBV6-5
j_call: TRBJ2-7
d_call: .
clone_size: .
cdr3_nt: TGTGCCAGCACCTCCTCCGGGGGCGCCTACGAGCAGTACTTC
cdr3_aa: CASTSSGGAYEQYF

v_call: TRBV14
j_call: TRBJ1-2
d_call: TRBD1
clone_size: .
cdr3_nt: TGTGCCAGCAGCCAAGGGGGACAGGGAGGGAGCTACACCTTC
cdr3_aa: CASSQGGQGGSYTF

v_call: TRBV2
j_call: TRBJ2-5
d_call: TRBD2
clone_size: few
cdr3_nt: TGTGCCAGCAGTCCAAGTAGCGGGGGGGCCCGTGGGACCCAGTACTTC
cdr3_aa: CASSPSSGGARGTQYF

v_call: TRBV30
j_call: TRBJ1-2
d_call: .
clone_size: .
cdr3_nt: TGTGCCTGGAGTGTACGGGGGGCGCGGGACTATGGCTACACCTTC
cdr3_aa: CAWSVRGARDYGYTF

v_call: TRBV7-9
j_call: TRBJ1-1
d_call: TRBD1
clone_size: .
cdr3_nt: TGTGCCAGCAGCTTGACAAAACAGGGGGACCGGGGTGAAGCTTTCTTT
cdr3_aa: CASSLTKQGDRGEAFF

v_call: TRBV7-9
j_call: TRBJ1-2
d_call: .
clone_size: .
cdr3_nt: TGTGCCAGCAGCCTGAGGTTTGTCCAGGCCGATGGCTACACCTTC
cdr3_aa: CASSLRFVQADGYTF

v_call: TRBV6-2/TRBV6-3
j_call: TRBJ1-2
d_call: TRBD1
clone_size: .
cdr3_nt: TGTGCCAGCAGTACGACAGGACAGGGCCCCTATGGCTACACCTTC
cdr3_aa: CASSTTGQGPYGYTF

v_call: TRBV7-3
j_call: TRBJ2-2
d_call: .
clone_size: .
cdr3_nt: TGTGCCAGCAGCTTAATGGGGTCGCGCACCGGGGAGCTGTTTTTT
cdr3_aa: CASSLMGSRTGELFF

v_call: TRBV5-6
j_call: TRBJ1-2
d_call: .
clone_size: once
cdr3_nt: TGTGCCAGCAGCCTGGATAGGGGGGACTATGGCTACACCTTC
cdr3_aa: CASSLDRGDYGYTF

v_call: TRBV5-1
j_call: TRBJ2-5
d_call: TRBD2
clone_size: .
cdr3_nt: TGCGCCAGCAGCCCTCCTAGCGGGGAACAAGAGACCCAGTACTTC
cdr3_aa: CASSPPSGEQETQYF